The clone carrying this TCR beta chain appeared many times. As yet, its antigen is unknown. These data are taken from a study of Graves' ophthalmopathy and Graves' hyperthyroidism. General study results and limits: Ophthalmopathy and stable hyperthyroidism were discriminated by a 13-signature model, with over 85% sensitivity and 70% to 84% specificity.

Germline V gives CDR1 SGHTS, CDR2 YDEGEE. The CDR3 has 16 residues. V was pared by 4 bases and J by 8 bases, with 12 bases of the junction left unmatched. Using RNA transcripts, the TCR beta CDR3 regions were amplified. First-round RT-PCR used HTBI primers; second-round multiplex PCR followed. From the multiplex PCR reads, TCRdb called clonotypes with MiXCR, one entry per CDR3 protein. In the table there are 580,000 or so distinct CDR3 sequences, 35% to 40% of which are singletons. The sample was peripheral blood or thyroid tissue (not recorded which). J is TRBJ1-6 and V is TRBV5-8; 7 nucleotides match TRBD1. This TCR was recovered from an adult man with Graves' hyperthyroidism. Here the CDR3 DNA reads TGTGCCAGCAGCCTCCCATCAGGGGGGCGAGATTCACCCCTCCACTTT. This codes for CASSLPSGGRDSPLHF.